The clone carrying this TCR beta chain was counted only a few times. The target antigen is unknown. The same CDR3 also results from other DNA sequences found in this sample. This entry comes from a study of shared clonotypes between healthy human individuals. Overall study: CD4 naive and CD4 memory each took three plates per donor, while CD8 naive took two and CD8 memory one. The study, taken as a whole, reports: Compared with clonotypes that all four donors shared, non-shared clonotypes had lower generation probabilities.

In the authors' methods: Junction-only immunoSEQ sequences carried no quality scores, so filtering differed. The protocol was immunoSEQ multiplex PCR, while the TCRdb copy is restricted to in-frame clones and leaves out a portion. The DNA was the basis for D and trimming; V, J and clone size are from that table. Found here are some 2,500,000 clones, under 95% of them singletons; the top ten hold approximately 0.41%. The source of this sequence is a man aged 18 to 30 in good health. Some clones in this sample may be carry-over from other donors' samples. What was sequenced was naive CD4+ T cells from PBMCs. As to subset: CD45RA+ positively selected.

CDR3 coding DNA: TGTGCCAGCAGCGTAGGCCTAGCGGGAGCCTACGAGCAGTACTTC. It translates to CASSVGLAGAYEQYF. This chain connects TRBV9 to TRBJ2-7; 10 nucleotides align to TRBD2. The J segment lost 2 bases and the V segment lost 0 bases, leaving 2 bases of the junction unmatched. The CDR3 runs 15 residues. CDR1 SGDLS and CDR2 YYNGEE come from the germline V gene.